This note documents a single T cell receptor (beta chain) sequence. Its antigen remains unknown. The record originates from a study of cytomegalovirus exposure and HLA in healthy donors. Study-wide results and limits: Later analysis associated a missense DCLRE1C variant with TCR beta V- and J-gene trimming. Presence/absence analyses supposed approximately even sequencing depth among donors. Sequencing probably produced one cluster of sequence variants that were highly shared.

This PCR relied on a set of 60 Vbeta primers and 13 Jbeta primers. Sequencing was performed with immunoSEQ multiplex PCR; in TCRdb, only in-frame clones are kept and a portion is missing. Of 90,000 to 120,000 clones listed, over 9.5% are singletons. Looked up from germline, CDR1 is SEHNR and CDR2 is FQNEAQ (reference sequence). The V gene end was trimmed by 4 bases and the J gene end by 5 bases; junction bases not matched to a gene: 7. The CDR3 runs 15 residues. The TCR sequence derives from a man aged 35 to 55 in good health and CMV-seropositive. Sequencing was done on a sample of PBMCs. V is TRBV7-9 and J is TRBJ2-5; TRBD1 aligns across 10 bases. The CDR3 is CASSSRQGAKETQYF. The DNA of the CDR3 is TGTGCCAGCAGCTCTCGACAGGGGGCGAAGGAGACCCAGTACTTC.